This T cell receptor (beta chain) is drawn from a study of prognosis after radiotherapy for stage I lung cancer (dated by TCRdb to the early 2020s). Study-wide context: Over 15 stage I NSCLC patients were enrolled in Nanjing, China, between 2018 and early 2019. Among the enrolled patients, roughly 14 had newly diagnosed primary stage I lung tumors, while five had oligometastatic NSCLC following surgical resection of the primary tumor. Every patient was regarded as medically inoperable, because of comorbidities in over 10 cases and refusal of surgery in over 5 cases. The cohort comprised fewer than 15 men and six or seven women with a median age of 74.5 years, ranging from 53 to 84 years. Tumor histology was squamous cell carcinoma in about 7 patients and adenocarcinoma in roughly 12. SBRT was given in 3 to 5 fractions with a biologically effective dose of at least 100 Gy, using image-guided IMRT or VMAT. No patient received concurrent therapy alongside SBRT. Distant metastases were developed by four of the 19 patients after SBRT, at a median of 7 months, whereas no significant progression was observed in the other 15 patients. This study profiled peripheral blood TCR beta repertoires from stage I NSCLC patients before and after stereotactic body radiotherapy and linked the repertoires to distant failure. A total of 40 or so blood samples from approximately 19 patients were sequenced, with one sample obtained before and one obtained after SBRT for each patient. General study outcomes and caveats: All reported P values were unadjusted for multiple comparisons. A decrease in unique TCR clone counts was observed after SBRT (median roughly 10,000 before versus around 6,900 after; Wilcoxon paired P=0.011). Post-SBRT Shannon entropy and its change from baseline were lower in patients who developed distant metastases; baseline Shannon entropy was not associated with metastases. The study was limited by the small cohort and short follow-up, and independent validation of the study findings is required. TRBV and TRBJ usage frequencies reportedly differed by metastasis status, in two V genes at baseline and in under 10 V and two J genes after SBRT. Whether the expanded TCR clones were tumor-specific was not determined.

All patients had node-negative disease on CT and PET/CT, and none had a history of other malignancies or prior chemotherapy or radiotherapy. Approximately 6 milliliters of peripheral venous blood were drawn into EDTA tubes at each of two time points. PBMCs were isolated by Ficoll-Paque Plus density-gradient centrifugation. Immediately after collection, samples were stored at -80 degrees C until analysis. On this clonotype itself: Its target antigen remains unknown. At one end, the junction sequence differs from germline, possibly due to a read error.

Spanning cysteine to phenylalanine, the CDR3 consists of 13 amino acids. The sequence is cut down to CDR3 DNA, 39 bases in frame from base 1. Via the germline V gene, CDR1 is SNHLY and CDR2 FYNNEI. The TCR beta CDR3 region was amplified from genomic DNA by two rounds of multiplex PCR. The first PCR round used primers specific to each TRBV and TRBJ gene, with sequences filed in Chinese patent CN105087789A. Universal primers were used in the second PCR round. The Roche High Pure PCR Template Preparation Kit was used to extract genomic DNA from frozen PBMCs. Libraries were sequenced paired-end with 151 bp reads on an Illumina HiSeq 3000. The authors processed their data as follows. CutAdapt was used to discard raw reads that did not contain the multiplex PCR primer sequences. PEAR was used to merge high-quality paired reads into contigs. By aligning each contig to reference sequences, MiXCR assigned the TRB V, D and J gene segments to that contig. CDR3 sequences were clustered by base quality and sequence similarity to remove sequencing errors. Diversity was calculated as Shannon entropy divided by the natural log of the number of productive TCR sequences. One minus Shannon entropy divided by the natural log of the number of unique clonotypes was used as the definition of clonality. The Youden index of ROC curves was used to select progression-free survival cut-offs for repertoire metrics, and analyses were performed in R 3.5.3. TCRdb reworked the public reads: Q25 trimming with fastp, MiXCR clone assembly, productive beta chains retained. Rows with a matching CDR3 protein are joined into one entry that keeps the most common DNA and genes. TCRdb's processing, not the study's, gives the V and J calls here. The sample includes approximately 51,000 distinct CDR3 sequences, with roughly 35% observed a single time. The ten most abundant clones make up about a tenth of the sample.

The sequence derives from a donor over 45 with non-small cell lung cancer. Source: PBMCs, taken before or after stereotactic body radiation therapy (not recorded which). Recombination linked TRBV2 to TRBJ2-7, with the D gene too uncertain to name. The CDR3 protein: CASIEGPVAEQYF. The nucleotides read TGTGCCAGCATTGAAGGTCCTGTGGCCGAGCAGTACTTC.